The text below deals with one T cell receptor (beta chain). Sequenced by immunoSEQ multiplex PCR; TCRdb stores in-frame clones only, minus some. This table holds roughly 56,000 clones, 90% to 95% found once. This entry comes from a study of cytomegalovirus exposure and HLA in healthy donors. Germline loops: CDR1 MRHNA, CDR2 SNTAGT. Trimming removed 6 bases from V and 8 bases from J; junction bases left unmatched: 8. This CDR3 has 15 amino acids. Source material: PBMCs. The genes are TRBV6-4 and TRBJ2-1, with TRBD2 identical over 12 bases. This receptor was taken from a man in his late teens or twenties in good health and CMV-seronegative. CDR3: CASSAGLAGSYEQFF. The CDR3 DNA reads as TGTGCCAGCAGCGCCGGACTAGCGGGAAGCTATGAGCAGTTCTTC.